This record looks at one T cell receptor beta chain sequence and its context. Its target is unknown. These data belong to a study of radiotherapy plus CTLA-4 blockade in lung cancer. Using immunoSEQ multiplex PCR, the repertoire was profiled, and TCRdb retains in-frame clones only, with some absent. Of 120,000 or so clones in the sample, approximately 80% were seen once. Focal radiation plus CTLA-4 blockade with ipilimumab was administered to patients who had chemo-refractory metastatic non-small-cell lung cancer. Findings and caveats of the study: Early clone dynamics of blood T cells, plus interferon-beta, reportedly predicted response best.

This CDR3 contains 18 residues. The germline V and J ends were trimmed by 7 bases and 0 bases, with 21 bases remaining between them. Germline assignment: CDR1 SEHNR and CDR2 FQNEAQ (reference sequence). This sequence joins TRBV7-9 and TRBJ2-2, with unresolved D. The material was peripheral blood, obtained from a patient treated with radiotherapy plus ipilimumab. The clonotype was recovered from a human donor with non-small cell lung cancer who had a partial response to radiotherapy plus ipilimumab. The CDR3 sequence: CASTEPVGFFANTGELFF. In DNA form, the CDR3 reads TGTGCCAGCACCGAGCCGGTCGGGTTCTTCGCGAACACCGGGGAGCTGTTTTTT. Based on the CDR3 plus reference TRBV7-9 and TRBJ2-2, the full variable domain is DTGVSQNPRHKITKRGQNVTFRCDPISEHNRLYWYRQTLGQGPEFLTYFQNEAQLEKSRLLSDRFSAERPKGSFSTLEIQRTEQGDSAMYLCASTEPVGFFANTGELFFGEGSRLTVL.